Listed below are T cell receptor beta chains from one sample, sequenced in a study of human T cells and chemical hapten exposure. TCRdb re-called the RACE reads with MiXCR, one entry per CDR3 protein. Seen here are about 120,000 distinct CDR3 sequences, roughly an eighth observed once, and the top ten hold over 1.1%. Specimen: whole blood, collected in connection with sensitization to the hapten diphenylcyclopropenone (DPC). The receptors originated from a woman between 50 and 59 years old with alopecia areata. Some clones in this sample may be carry-over from other donors' samples. Each CDR3 is given with its conserved first and last residue. Fields, in order: V gene, D gene, clone size, J gene, CDR3 protein, CDR3 DNA. A D gene is named only where the DNA matches it firmly. A clone size is listed for some rows: how often the clone was seen (once, few, many), or a class if it is expanded.

>TRBV5-6|.|many|TRBJ1-1
CASSVGNTEAFF
TGTGCCAGCAGCGTGGGAAACACTGAAGCTTTCTTT
>TRBV9|TRBD1|many|TRBJ1-6
CASSPNPTGTNSPLHF
TGTGCCAGCAGCCCTAACCCGACAGGGACAAATTCACCCCTCCACTTT
>TRBV28|.|.|TRBJ2-7
CASTRGDAVHEQYF
TGTGCCAGCACTCGGGGAGACGCGGTCCACGAGCAGTACTTC
>TRBV6-2/TRBV6-3|.|few|TRBJ1-2
CASSYPPPGYTF
TGTGCCAGCAGTTACCCTCCTCCCGGCTACACCTTC
>TRBV2|.|few|TRBJ2-1
CASSGLQGMYNEQFF
TGTGCCAGCTCCGGCCTCCAGGGGATGTACAATGAGCAGTTCTTC
>TRBV5-4|.|many|TRBJ1-4
CASSLEEGSGEKLFF
TGTGCCAGCAGCTTGGAAGAGGGATCGGGTGAAAAACTGTTTTTT
>TRBV7-8|.|many|TRBJ2-3
CASTDQTSQMRADTQYF
TGTGCCAGCACCGACCAAACGTCCCAAATGCGGGCAGATACGCAGTATTTT
>TRBV20-1|.|.|TRBJ2-2
CSARVFATAGELFF
TGCAGTGCTAGAGTATTTGCCACCGCCGGGGAGCTGTTTTTT
>TRBV11-2|.|many|TRBJ2-1
CASSFGVVGEQFF
TGTGCCAGCAGCTTTGGCGTAGTCGGCGAGCAGTTCTTC
>TRBV20-1|.|few|TRBJ1-2
CSAYHSQGPGYTF
TGCAGTGCGTATCATAGCCAGGGACCGGGCTACACCTTC
>TRBV28|.|few|TRBJ1-2
CASSPAAYGYTF
TGTGCCAGCAGCCCGGCGGCGTATGGCTACACCTTC
>TRBV20-1|.|.|TRBJ1-1
CSASAGVGTEAFF
TGCAGTGCTAGCGCGGGTGTTGGCACTGAAGCTTTCTTT
>TRBV11-2|.|few|TRBJ2-7
CASSLGGQTEQYF
TGTGCCAGCAGCTTAGGGGGGCAGACCGAGCAGTACTTC
>TRBV5-1|TRBD1|.|TRBJ2-7
CASSSGQGVDEQYF
TGCGCCAGCAGCTCGGGACAGGGGGTGGACGAGCAGTACTTC
>TRBV12-3/TRBV12-4|.|many|TRBJ1-5
CASSFSLEPQHF
TGTGCCAGCAGTTTCAGTTTAGAGCCCCAGCATTTT
>TRBV6-2/TRBV6-3|.|many|TRBJ2-3
CASSYPTGTKADTQYF
TGTGCCAGCAGTTACCCCACAGGGACGAAGGCAGATACGCAGTATTTT
>TRBV10-3|.|many|TRBJ2-3
CAISGVSGDTQYF
TGTGCCATCAGTGGGGTTAGCGGCGATACGCAGTATTTT
>TRBV3-1|.|many|TRBJ1-1
CASSRGGGVTEAFF
TGTGCCAGCAGCCGTGGAGGGGGGGTCACTGAAGCTTTCTTT
>TRBV20-1|.|many|TRBJ1-5
CSARSGDQPQHF
TGCAGTGCTCGTAGTGGGGATCAGCCCCAGCATTTT
>TRBV6-6|.|.|TRBJ1-5
CASRNKDPNQPQHF
TGTGCCAGCAGGAACAAGGACCCCAATCAGCCCCAGCATTTT
>TRBV6-6|.|.|TRBJ1-6
CASSLTGTGSPLHF
TGTGCCAGCAGCCTCACGGGGACTGGTTCACCCCTCCACTTT
>TRBV10-1|.|.|TRBJ2-3
CASRGSLHDGAQYF
TGCGCCAGCAGAGGATCGCTTCACGATGGGGCGCAGTATTTT
>TRBV28|TRBD2|many|TRBJ2-2
CATTKSGLWLSGELFF
TGTGCCACAACCAAATCGGGACTATGGCTAAGCGGGGAGCTGTTTTTT
>TRBV7-8|TRBD2|few|TRBJ2-5
CASSLADRLAETQYF
TGTGCCAGCAGCTTAGCGGATAGACTAGCTGAGACCCAGTACTTC
>TRBV20-1|.|.|TRBJ1-2
CSATDSSYGYTF
TGCAGTGCTACGGACAGTTCTTATGGCTACACCTTC
>TRBV4-3|TRBD1|many|TRBJ2-7
CASSPSRDRTHEQYF
TGCGCCAGCAGCCCCAGCCGGGACAGGACCCACGAGCAGTACTTC
>TRBV5-1|.|many|TRBJ1-3
CASSDTVGNTIYF
TGCGCCAGCTCCGATACCGTAGGAAACACCATATATTTT
>TRBV7-2|TRBD2|.|TRBJ2-1
CASSFGGGRNEQFF
TGTGCCAGCAGCTTTGGGGGAGGGCGGAATGAGCAGTTCTTC
>TRBV9|.|.|TRBJ1-1
CASSSGPQNTEAFF
TGTGCCAGCAGCTCTGGACCCCAGAACACTGAAGCTTTCTTT